Listed here is a single T cell receptor (beta chain). The data originate from a study of T cell responses to AZD1222 COVID-19 vaccine. This table comes from immunoSEQ multiplex PCR, and its TCRdb copy is limited to in-frame clones, with some not included. The table has 74,000 or so clones, around 84% seen once. The length of the CDR3 is 13 residues. Trimming cost V 6 bases and J 4 bases, with 13 bases left between them. Looked up from germline, CDR1 is SNHLY and CDR2 is FYNNEI. The V gene is TRBV2, the J gene TRBJ2-7; unclear D gene. The sequence derives from an adult in good health. This specimen was peripheral blood, taken on day 0 of AZD1222 vaccination. CDR3 protein: CASRTDSTYEQYF. The CDR3 DNA follows: TGTGCCAGCAGGACTGACTCCACTTACGAGCAGTACTTC.